Listed below are T cell receptor beta chains from one sample, sequenced in a study of blood T cell repertoires in COVID-19. Produced via immunoSEQ multiplex PCR; TCRdb's table is partial and in-frame only. Of around 68,000 clones in the sample, about 88% are singletons; the top ten hold 8.2%. The sequenced sample consisted of peripheral blood. The receptors here all came from a man in his fifties or sixties with active COVID-19. The CDR3 runs from the conserved cysteine through the conserved F or W. D genes are given only for firm matches. Rows may omit the clone size; those that give it use once, few, many or a size class.

TRBJ1-1,.,.,TRBV20-1,CSASGAQGEAFF,TGCAGTGCTAGTGGTGCGCAGGGAGAAGCTTTCTTT
TRBJ1-1,.,.,TRBV30,CAWSVRGPPGLVFF,TGTGCCTGGAGTGTAAGAGGGCCACCAGGTTTGGTTTTCTTT
TRBJ2-1,.,.,TRBV19,CASALGGGNNEQFF,TGTGCCAGTGCCTTAGGGGGTGGGAACAATGAGCAGTTCTTC
TRBJ2-3,.,TRBD1,TRBV23-1,CASSQSYRGNTDTQYF,TGCGCCAGCAGTCAATCCTACAGGGGAAACACAGATACGCAGTATTTT
TRBJ1-3,.,.,TRBV6-5,CASSRRGYGNTIYF,TGTGCCAGCAGTCGCAGGGGTTACGGAAACACCATATATTTT
TRBJ1-4,once,TRBD1,TRBV11-2,CASTRTGDNEKLFF,TGTGCCAGCACCCGGACAGGGGACAATGAAAAACTGTTTTTT
TRBJ1-1,once,.,TRBV7-2,CASSTLNRDTEAFF,TGTGCCAGCAGCACCCTCAACAGGGACACTGAAGCTTTCTTT
TRBJ2-5,.,.,TRBV7-2,CASKQGTQETQYF,TGTGCCAGTAAGCAGGGGACCCAAGAGACCCAGTACTTC
TRBJ2-7,.,.,TRBV15,CATSTSKAGFGEQYF,TGTGCCACCAGCACTTCAAAGGCGGGTTTTGGCGAGCAGTACTTC
TRBJ1-1,.,.,TRBV6-1,CASSEGQGNTEAFF,TGTGCCAGCAGTGAAGGACAAGGGAACACTGAAGCTTTCTTT
TRBJ2-7,.,TRBD1,TRBV10-3,CAISEDRGGEQYF,TGTGCCATCAGTGAGGACAGGGGTGGCGAGCAGTACTTC
TRBJ1-6,.,.,TRBV18,CASSKSRGGSYNSPLHF,TGTGCCAGCTCAAAATCGCGGGGGGGCTCCTATAATTCACCCCTCCACTTT
TRBJ1-4,.,TRBD1,TRBV15,CATSMARGATNEKLFF,TGTGCCACCAGCATGGCCAGGGGGGCAACTAATGAAAAACTGTTTTTT
TRBJ2-7,.,.,TRBV24-1,CATSDLRPGGFGSYEQYF,TGTGCCACCAGTGATTTGAGGCCAGGGGGGTTCGGCTCCTACGAGCAGTACTTC
TRBJ1-2,.,TRBD1,TRBV5-6,CASSLAGQGISYGYTF,TGTGCCAGCAGCTTGGCGGGACAGGGAATTTCCTATGGCTACACCTTC
TRBJ1-3,.,.,TRBV4-3,CASSQDEGAGNTIYF,TGCGCCAGCAGCCAAGATGAAGGGGCTGGAAACACCATATATTTT
TRBJ1-4,.,.,TRBV6-6,CASRPGSIAGKLFF,TGTGCCAGCAGACCCGGGTCCATCGCGGGGAAACTGTTTTTT
TRBJ1-6,.,.,TRBV7-9,CASTVEGGSPLHF,TGTGCCTCTACTGTCGAGGGTGGTTCACCCCTCCACTTT
TRBJ2-7,.,.,TRBV5-1,CASSPQTGLYEQYF,TGCGCCAGCAGCCCACAGACAGGTTTGTACGAGCAGTACTTC
TRBJ1-6,.,.,TRBV6-5,CATSHGGVSSPLHF,TGTGCCACCAGTCATGGCGGGGTAAGCTCACCCCTCCACTTT
TRBJ2-7,once,TRBD2,TRBV11-2,CASSLVSSGGAAYEQYF,TGTGCCAGCAGCTTAGTTTCCAGCGGGGGGGCCGCCTACGAGCAGTACTTC
TRBJ1-2,.,.,TRBV12-3/TRBV12-4,CASSSGNRGYTF,TGTGCCAGCAGCTCAGGGAACCGAGGCTACACCTTC